These T cell receptor beta chains were read from a single sample in a study of pediatric ulcerative colitis. TCRdb keeps only in-frame clones here, not all; method: immunoSEQ multiplex PCR. This table has fewer than 13,000 clones, approximately 85% appearing once. The sequenced material came from gut tissue. These receptors were obtained from a girl aged 5 to 17 who was a control in a study of pediatric ulcerative colitis. The CDR3 runs from the conserved cysteine through the conserved F or W. Each record gives: clone size, D gene, V gene, J gene, CDR3 DNA, CDR3 protein. A D gene is named only where the DNA matches it firmly. A clone size is listed for some rows: how often the clone was seen (once, few, many), or a class if it is expanded.

clone_size: once
d_call: TRBD1
v_call: TRBV11-2
j_call: TRBJ2-7
cdr3_nt: TGTGCCAGCAGGTGGGGAGAGGGGGCGTACGAGCAGTACTTC
cdr3_aa: CASRWGEGAYEQYF

clone_size: NA
d_call: NA
v_call: TRBV11-2
j_call: TRBJ1-4
cdr3_nt: TGTGCCAGCAGCTCCAGAGGGGAAAAACTGTTTTTT
cdr3_aa: CASSSRGEKLFF

clone_size: NA
d_call: TRBD2
v_call: TRBV4-3
j_call: TRBJ2-7
cdr3_nt: TGCGCCAGCAGCCAAGATTTAACTAGCGGGAATTTCGTCTACGAGCAGTACTTC
cdr3_aa: CASSQDLTSGNFVYEQYF

clone_size: NA
d_call: TRBD2
v_call: TRBV19
j_call: TRBJ2-7
cdr3_nt: TGTGCCAGTAGTATCTTAGCGGGAGGGAGGAACTACGAGCAGTACTTC
cdr3_aa: CASSILAGGRNYEQYF

clone_size: NA
d_call: TRBD1
v_call: TRBV28
j_call: TRBJ1-2
cdr3_nt: TGTGCCAGCAGTAAGGAGACAGGGAACTATGGCTACACCTTC
cdr3_aa: CASSKETGNYGYTF

clone_size: NA
d_call: NA
v_call: TRBV4-3
j_call: TRBJ2-1
cdr3_nt: TGCGCCAGCAGCCAAATATCAGGATTTACCGGTGAGCAGTTCTTC
cdr3_aa: CASSQISGFTGEQFF

clone_size: NA
d_call: NA
v_call: TRBV6-6
j_call: TRBJ1-2
cdr3_nt: TGTGCCAGCAGTTATGGGCAGGGCGGTGGCTACACCTTC
cdr3_aa: CASSYGQGGGYTF

clone_size: NA
d_call: NA
v_call: TRBV27
j_call: TRBJ1-5
cdr3_nt: TGTGCCAGTGGGGGGGGGACTCTCCATCAGCCCCAGCATTTT
cdr3_aa: CASGGGTLHQPQHF

clone_size: NA
d_call: NA
v_call: TRBV10-2
j_call: TRBJ1-1
cdr3_nt: TGCGCCAGCAGCTGGGCCAGGACGCCCAGGGCCGCTTTCTTT
cdr3_aa: CASSWARTPRAAFF

clone_size: NA
d_call: TRBD2
v_call: TRBV4-2
j_call: TRBJ2-7
cdr3_nt: TGTGCCAGCAGCGAGACTAGCGGGAGCTCCTACGAGCAGTACTTC
cdr3_aa: CASSETSGSSYEQYF

clone_size: NA
d_call: NA
v_call: TRBV5-1
j_call: TRBJ2-3
cdr3_nt: TGCGCCAGCAGCAGATTAGCGGAGAGCACAGATACGCAGTATTTT
cdr3_aa: CASSRLAESTDTQYF

clone_size: NA
d_call: TRBD2
v_call: TRBV5-1
j_call: TRBJ2-1
cdr3_nt: TGCGCCAGCAGTTTCACTAGCGGGAAAAATGAGCAGTTCTTC
cdr3_aa: CASSFTSGKNEQFF

clone_size: NA
d_call: NA
v_call: TRBV6-4
j_call: TRBJ2-1
cdr3_nt: TGTGCCAGCAGTGACGGGGACTACAATGAGCAGTTCTTC
cdr3_aa: CASSDGDYNEQFF

clone_size: NA
d_call: TRBD1
v_call: TRBV27
j_call: TRBJ2-1
cdr3_nt: TGTGCCAGCAGTTTATCGTCCCCTTGGGACAGAGTCTACAATGAGCAGTTCTTC
cdr3_aa: CASSLSSPWDRVYNEQFF

clone_size: NA
d_call: TRBD2
v_call: TRBV5-1
j_call: TRBJ2-1
cdr3_nt: TGCGCCAGCAGCATCTGGACTAGCGGGAGGCTGAATGAGCAGTTCTTC
cdr3_aa: CASSIWTSGRLNEQFF

clone_size: NA
d_call: NA
v_call: TRBV18
j_call: TRBJ2-1
cdr3_nt: TGTGCCAGCTCACCAAAGGACGGCTACAATGAGCAGTTCTTC
cdr3_aa: CASSPKDGYNEQFF